The 21 T cell receptor beta chains listed next were all sequenced from one sample in a study of prognosis after radiotherapy for stage I lung cancer. Genomic DNA was subjected to two-round multiplex PCR for amplification of TCR beta CDR3. During first-round PCR, primers specific to each TRBV and TRBJ gene were used. TCRdb reprocessed the multiplex PCR reads via MiXCR and lists one record per CDR3 protein. The repertoire holds approximately 14,000 distinct CDR3 sequences, with around half as singletons. The material was PBMCs, obtained before or after stereotactic body radiation therapy (not recorded which). The receptors originated from a donor over 45 with non-small cell lung cancer.

As concerns this clonotype: Being one base from a much bigger clone, this may be a read error. V and J are TRBV5-6 and TRBJ2-1; possible D gene TRBD1, 6 bases. V gave up 3 bases and J gave up 8 bases, with 12 bases separating them. Germline V gene sequence: CDR1 SGHDT, CDR2 YYEEEE. The CDR3 extends over 13 amino acids. CDR3 nucleotides: TGTGCCAGCAGCTCCCGACAGGACGATGAGCAGTTCTTC. Amino acid sequence: CASSSRQDDEQFF.

Regarding this clonotype: A far larger clone is one nucleotide away, so this likely arose from a read error. The V call is TRBV28, the J call TRBJ1-6, with D tentatively TRBD1 (6 bases). CDR1 and CDR2 from the germline V gene are MDHEN and SYDVKM. The V end was cut by 7 bases, the J end by 8 bases, with 12 bases between. The CDR3 spans 13 residues. The CDR3 nucleotides read TGTGCCAGCACCTTATCAGGGGATTCACCCCTCCACTTT. Translating it yields CASTLSGDSPLHF. Complete variable domain (other parts from reference TRBV28 and TRBJ1-6): DVKVTQSSRYLVKRTGEKVFLECVQDMDHENMFWYRQDPGLGLRLIYFSYDVKMKEKGDIPEGYSVSREKKERFSLILESASTNQTSMYLCASTLSGDSPLHFGNGTRLTVT.

There are many counts of this clonotype. The chain is built from TRBV30 and TRBJ2-3; D remains unclear. Germline V gives CDR1 GTSNPN, CDR2 SVGIG (reference sequence). The CDR3 is 12 amino acids. V lost 0 bases and J lost 2, with 3 bases in between. The chain's CDR3 is CAWSVVTDTQYF. The CDR3 DNA follows: TGTGCCTGGAGTGTAGTCACAGATACGCAGTATTTT.

Worth noting for this clonotype: The junction shows a germline mismatch at one end, possibly a read error. The J gene is TRBJ1-2, the V gene TRBV24-1, with 7 bases matching TRBD1. The CDR3 loop spans 15 amino acids. Germline-derived CDR1 and CDR2 are KGHDR and SFDVKD. CDR3 sequence reads: CTTSYKTGTSYGYTF. The CDR3 DNA follows: TGTACCACCAGTTACAAGACAGGGACCAGCTATGGCTACACCTTC.

This sequence joins TRBV7-9 and TRBJ2-1; 8 bases are shared with TRBD1. CDR3 length: 18 residues. The trim removed 3 bases at V and 0 bases at J, leaving 10 bases unmatched. CDR1 and CDR2 (germline): SEHNR, FQNEAQ (reference sequence). CDR3 sequence reads: CASSFGQGPKSSYNEQFF. In DNA form, the CDR3 reads TGTGCCAGCAGCTTCGGACAGGGTCCCAAGAGCTCCTACAATGAGCAGTTCTTC. Full variable domain (remainder filled in from reference TRBV7-9 and TRBJ2-1): DTGVSQNPRHKITKRGQNVTFRCDPISEHNRLYWYRQTLGQGPEFLTYFQNEAQLEKSRLLSDRFSAERPKGSFSTLEIQRTEQGDSAMYLCASSFGQGPKSSYNEQFFGPGTRLTVL.

Sample share makes this clonotype medium-sized. The chain uses TRBV30 and TRBJ1-6, with 7 bases identical to TRBD1. This CDR3 is built from 13 residues. J was trimmed by 7 bases and V by 4 bases; bases with no gene match: 4. Germline V lookup: CDR1 GTSNPN, CDR2 SVGIG (reference sequence). The CDR3 loop is CAWTGTANSPLHF. DNA for the CDR3: TGTGCCTGGACCGGGACAGCGAATTCACCCCTCCACTTT.

This clonotype was seen repeatedly, ten times or more. J is TRBJ2-7 and V is TRBV20-1; D not certain. V dropped 0 bases and J dropped 3 bases, with 15 bases sitting between them. CDR1 and CDR2 (germline): DFQATT, SNEGSKA (reference sequence). This CDR3 is built from 15 residues. Written as DNA, the CDR3 is TGCAGTGCTAGAGAACGTGGGTCCAATCACTACGAGCAGTACTTC. Encoded protein: CSARERGSNHYEQYF.

The chain joins TRBV15 to TRBJ1-1; 8 bases are shared with TRBD1. The junction had 6 bases not matched to a gene; V was cut back by 0 bases and J by 12 bases. The CDR3 sequence is 13 residues long. CDR1 and CDR2 (germline): LNHNV, YYDKDF (reference sequence). Written as DNA, the CDR3 is TGTGCCACCAGCAGAGATAAAACAGGGGGAACTTTCTTT. Protein sequence: CATSRDKTGGTFF.

J is TRBJ2-7 and V is TRBV6-1; 9 bases line up with TRBD2. Germline V gives CDR1 MNHNS, CDR2 SASEGT. The CDR3 runs to 14 residues. V was clipped by 5 bases and J by 1 base; unmatched bases: 3. CDR3 region: CASSMLAGSYEQYF. CDR3 nucleotide sequence: TGTGCCAGCAGTATGCTAGCGGGGTCCTACGAGCAGTACTTC.

In its sample, this clonotype was seen many times. The chain combines TRBV6-1 with TRBJ1-1; D call uncertain. The V gene's germline CDR1 is MNHNS and CDR2 SASEGT. Trimming left V 2 bases short and J 0 bases short, with 13 bases between. This CDR3 is 16 amino acids long. The DNA of the CDR3 is TGTGCCAGCAGTGAACCGCCGGGAGGACTGAACACTGAAGCTTTCTTT. Its protein is CASSEPPGGLNTEAFF.

This rearrangement joins TRBV28 to TRBJ1-2, with D perhaps matching TRBD1 (5 bases). Trimming took off 0 bases at V and 3 bases at J, with 20 bases between the two ends. Germline loops: CDR1 MDHEN, CDR2 SYDVKM. There are 18 residues in the CDR3. The CDR3 here is CASSLCRLGPLGDYGYTF. In DNA, the CDR3 is TGTGCCAGCAGTTTATGTCGACTGGGGCCGCTCGGTGACTATGGCTACACCTTC.

This clonotype came up many times. The chain employs TRBV10-3 and TRBJ2-7; D might be TRBD2 (7 bases). CDR3 length: 17 amino acids. The V gene lost 8 bases and the J gene lost 0 bases, with 23 bases spanning the gap. The germline V gene encodes CDR1 ENHRY and CDR2 SYGVKD. CDR3 residues: CAIAVRPGRGDSYEQYF. The CDR3 nucleotides read TGTGCCATCGCGGTTCGGCCGGGGAGGGGGGACTCCTACGAGCAGTACTTC.

This clonotype occurred many times. V and J are TRBV5-1 and TRBJ2-1; 7 nucleotides match TRBD1. V was clipped by 1 base and J by 0 bases; unmatched bases: 1. Germline CDR1 SGHRS, CDR2 YFSETQ. CDR3 length: 15 amino acids. This CDR3 reads CASSLQGDSYNEQFF. CDR3 in DNA: TGCGCCAGCAGCTTGCAGGGGGACTCCTACAATGAGCAGTTCTTC.

As concerns this clonotype: A far larger clone is one base from this, pointing to a likely read error. The rearrangement links TRBV6-2 or TRBV6-3 to TRBJ1-2, with no clear D. Germline V gives CDR1 MNHEY, CDR2 SVGEGT. CDR3 length equals 15 residues. In nucleotides, the CDR3 is TGTGCCAGCAGTTACTCGGGCCAGAGTTACTATGGCTACAACTTC. This encodes CASSYSGQSYYGYNF.

This chain uses TRBV12-3 or TRBV12-4 with TRBJ1-2; TRBD1 agrees at 9 bases. The CDR3 extends over 15 amino acids. Losses at the gene ends were 5 bases for V and 3 bases for J; bases not matched to a gene: 7. The CDR3 is CASSRPGQGHYGYTF. The CDR3 DNA reads as TGTGCCAGCAGTCGGCCGGGACAGGGACACTATGGCTACACCTTC.

The V and J genes are TRBV28 and TRBJ2-7; 11 bases map to TRBD1. Germline loops: CDR1 MDHEN, CDR2 SYDVKM. V shed 6 bases and J 6 bases; nucleotides not matched to a gene: 10. The CDR3 has 15 residues. The CDR3 is CASRVLRTGGSEQYF. CDR3 nucleotides: TGTGCCAGCAGAGTCCTTCGGACAGGGGGCAGCGAGCAGTACTTC.

This clonotype was seen many times. The V call is TRBV29-1, the J call TRBJ1-1; possibly TRBD1 for D (6 bases). The CDR3 has 13 residues. V was pared by 7 bases and J by 5 bases, with 17 bases between. Germline V gene lookup returns CDR1 SQVTM and CDR2 ANQGSEA. CDR3 loop: CSGGGAVDTEAFF. The CDR3, as DNA: TGCAGCGGAGGGGGGGCAGTGGATACTGAAGCTTTCTTT.

A few counts support this clonotype. This sequence may be a read error, since a much larger clone differs from it by one base. The rearrangement links TRBV6-5 to TRBJ2-5, with unresolved D. The CDR3 is 17 amino acids. The ends were cut back, 2 bases at V and 2 bases at J, with 18 bases in the middle. Germline CDR1 MNHEY, CDR2 SVGAGI. Here the CDR3 DNA reads TGTGCCAGCAGTTACCCCGACCGGTACCCCCCGCAAGAGACCCAGTACTTC. Its protein product is CASSYPDRYPPQETQYF.

The chain combines TRBV20-1 with TRBJ2-7, with D uncertain. The CDR3 has 12 amino acids. Germline lookup yields CDR1 DFQATT and CDR2 SNEGSKA (reference sequence). V was trimmed by 3 bases and J by 3 bases, leaving 9 bases between them. The CDR3 spells CSASGLVYEQYF. DNA for the CDR3: TGCAGTGCTAGCGGCCTAGTCTACGAGCAGTACTTC.

The DNA for the CDR3 is TGTGCCTGGAGTGGTCCCACGACAACCAGAGTGGCTGGAAACACCATATATTTT. The encoded protein is CAWSGPTTTRVAGNTIYF. The chain is built from TRBV30 and TRBJ1-3; no clear D gene. Germline V gene data show CDR1 as GTSNPN and CDR2 as SVGIG (reference sequence). Trimming shortened V by 1 base and J by 2 bases, and 21 bases separated the two germline ends. CDR3 length: 18 amino acids. Full variable domain (remainder filled in from reference TRBV30 and TRBJ1-3): SQTIHQWPATLVQPVGSPLSLECTVEGTSNPNLYWYRQAAGRGLQLLFYSVGIGQISSEVPQNLSASRPQDRQFILSSKKLLLSDSGFYLCAWSGPTTTRVAGNTIYFGEGSWLTVV.

This clonotype is judged medium-sized. The chain links TRBV6-2 or TRBV6-3 to TRBJ1-3; D unresolved. CDR1 and CDR2 from the germline V gene are MNHEY and SVGEGT. The V and J ends lost 4 bases and 7 bases respectively, with 14 bases between them. CDR3 length: 14 amino acids. CDR3 sequence: CASSSPRPGNTIYF. The CDR3 DNA follows: TGTGCCAGCAGTTCTCCCAGGCCGGGGAACACCATATATTTT.